What follows describes a single TCR beta chain. This sample stems from a study of blood T cell repertoires in COVID-19. Germline lookup yields CDR1 SGHTA and CDR2 FQGTGA. V lost 2 bases and J 3 bases, leaving 9 bases between the germline ends. The CDR3 is made up of 14 amino acids. The data were produced by immunoSEQ multiplex PCR, yet TCRdb's version contains in-frame clones alone and is incomplete. The table records 250,000 to 300,000 clones, approximately 91% of them present only once. The chain has TRBV7-3 and TRBJ2-3, with D tentatively TRBD2 (7 bases). This TCR was sampled from a woman between 40 and 50 years old with acute COVID-19. Sample: PBMCs or T cells enriched from blood (not recorded which). Written as DNA, the CDR3 is TGTGCCAGCAGCTTAGCGGGGGCAACAGATACGCAGTATTTT. Translating it yields CASSLAGATDTQYF.